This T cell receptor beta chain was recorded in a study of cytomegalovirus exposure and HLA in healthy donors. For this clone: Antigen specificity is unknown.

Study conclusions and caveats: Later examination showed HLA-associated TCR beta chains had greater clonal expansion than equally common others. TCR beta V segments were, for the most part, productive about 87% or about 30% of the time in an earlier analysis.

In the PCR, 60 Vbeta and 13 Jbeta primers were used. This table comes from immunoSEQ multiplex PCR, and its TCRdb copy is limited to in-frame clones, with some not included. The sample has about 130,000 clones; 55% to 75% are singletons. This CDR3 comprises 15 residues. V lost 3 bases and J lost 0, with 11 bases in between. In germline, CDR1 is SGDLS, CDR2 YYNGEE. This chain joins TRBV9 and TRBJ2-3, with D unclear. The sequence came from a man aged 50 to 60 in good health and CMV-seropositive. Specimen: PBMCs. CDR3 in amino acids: CASSAERPSTDTQYF. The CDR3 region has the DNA TGTGCCAGCAGCGCGGAGAGGCCTAGCACAGATACGCAGTATTTT.